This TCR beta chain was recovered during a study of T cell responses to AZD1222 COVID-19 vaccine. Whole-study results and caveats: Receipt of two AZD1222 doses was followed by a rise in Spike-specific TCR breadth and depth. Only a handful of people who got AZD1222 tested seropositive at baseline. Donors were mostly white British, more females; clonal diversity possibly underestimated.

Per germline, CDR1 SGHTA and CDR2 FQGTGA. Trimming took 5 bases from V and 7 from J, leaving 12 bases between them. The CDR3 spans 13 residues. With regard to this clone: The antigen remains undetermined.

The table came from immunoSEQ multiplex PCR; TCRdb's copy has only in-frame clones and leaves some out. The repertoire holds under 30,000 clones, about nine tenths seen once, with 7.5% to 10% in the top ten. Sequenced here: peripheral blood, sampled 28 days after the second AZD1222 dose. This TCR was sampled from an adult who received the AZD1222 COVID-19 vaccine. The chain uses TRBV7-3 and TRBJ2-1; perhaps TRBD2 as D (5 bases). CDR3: CASSVMRANEQFF. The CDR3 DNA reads TGTGCCAGCAGCGTAATGCGGGCGAATGAGCAGTTCTTC.